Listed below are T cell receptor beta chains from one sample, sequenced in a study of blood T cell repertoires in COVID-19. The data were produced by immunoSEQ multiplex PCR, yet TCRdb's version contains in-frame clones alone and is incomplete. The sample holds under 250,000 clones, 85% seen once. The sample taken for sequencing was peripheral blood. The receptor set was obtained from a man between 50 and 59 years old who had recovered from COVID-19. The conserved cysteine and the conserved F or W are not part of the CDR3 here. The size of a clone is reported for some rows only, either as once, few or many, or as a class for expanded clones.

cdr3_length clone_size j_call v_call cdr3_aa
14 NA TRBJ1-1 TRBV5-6 ASSLIDRRMNTEAF
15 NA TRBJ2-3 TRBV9 ASSVVPAGGQSDTQY
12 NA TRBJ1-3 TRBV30 AWSITGGLDTIY
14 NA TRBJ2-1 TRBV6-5 ASSYHRDRVGNEQF
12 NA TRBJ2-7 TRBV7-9 ASSPSTGSYEQY
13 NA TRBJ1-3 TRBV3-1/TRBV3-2 ASSHRQGSGNTIY
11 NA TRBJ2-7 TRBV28 ASRRTGSYEQY
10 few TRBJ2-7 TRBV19 ASSDRGREQY
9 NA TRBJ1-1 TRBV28 ATDMNTEAF
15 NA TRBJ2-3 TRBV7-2 ASTLTFGFSRADTQY
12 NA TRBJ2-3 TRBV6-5 ASSLQGGTDTQY
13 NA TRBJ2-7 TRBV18 ASSPPGREWYEQY
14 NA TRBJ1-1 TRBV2 ASTRRTGGSNTEAF
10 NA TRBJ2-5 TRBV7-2 ASSLGRETQY
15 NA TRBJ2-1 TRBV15 ATSKTSGTSGRNEQF
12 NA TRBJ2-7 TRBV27 ASRGTLEPYEQY
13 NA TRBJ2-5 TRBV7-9 ASSFTGGSQETQY